This T cell receptor beta chain was observed in a study of blood T cell repertoires in COVID-19 (TCRdb year 2020). Context from the whole study: Collaborator samples came from the United States, Italy and Spain and covered acute and convalescent phases of COVID-19. The repertoires were made available in a free public database intended to serve as a resource for research on the immune response to SARS-CoV-2. Deeply sampled blood TCRbeta repertoires from subjects exposed to, actively infected with, or recovered from COVID-19 were included in the dataset. Where HLA class I and class II types were available, the types were taken from metadata supplied by the sample provider, not from assay-based typing. The material from the prospective study consisted of cDNA or gDNA derived from T cells, B-cell-depleted T cells, or PBMCs. The samples were drawn from two sources: the first 160 participants of the ongoing ImmuneRACE study, and 1,200 or so subjects contributed by 6 global collaborators. A de-identified subject ID, COVID-19 status, age in years and sex were almost always included in the sample metadata. Broader findings and caveats from the paper: The quantity of clinical and demographic metadata differed by source and by participant and was supplied without curation.

As regards this clone: Which antigen it targets is not known. The record has no base qualities; no much larger clone is one base away.

The immunoSEQ Assay, a bias-controlled multiplex PCR, was used to amplify TCRbeta CDR3 regions from genomic DNA. The paper's processing steps were these. Within the assay, amplification of reference gene primers was used to estimate how many nucleated cells each sample contained. To quantify the absolute abundance of each unique TCRbeta CDR3 rearrangement, sequence reads were collapsed and filtered. For each sample, productive Simpson clonality was calculated by taking the square root of Simpson's diversity index across productive rearrangements. Imported from immuneACCESS, the table was reduced by TCRdb to in-frame sequences with V and J called. These copies leave out some clones; in studies compared against another copy, an unresolved V gene accounts for under half, and the cause of the remainder is not known. V, J and clone size were drawn from that table, and D and trimming were deduced from the DNA. The sample yields roughly 130,000 clones; more than 90% were counted once. The ten largest account for roughly 4.5% of the sample.

V lost 3 bases and J lost 5 bases, and the count of bases not matched to a germline gene is 4. The CDR3 contains 14 residues, cysteine and phenylalanine counted. The read is trimmed to its CDR3 DNA, 42 bases read in frame from base 1. Reading the germline V gene gives CDR1 MNHEY and CDR2 SVGAGI. In Seattle, one collaborating source enrolled patients while the infection was active and tracked those patients longitudinally over the course of disease. Whole blood was collected in K2EDTA tubes by collaborating institutions according to the institutions' own protocols. For TCRbeta analysis, collaborators shipped samples as frozen whole blood, isolated PBMCs, or DNA extracted from either of those sample types.

Material: peripheral blood. Rearrangement joined TRBV6-5 to TRBJ2-7, and 10 junction bases match TRBD1. The clonotype comes from a man aged 55-75 years with COVID-19, enrolled during active disease. The sequenced DNA is TGTGCCAGCAGTTATGACAGGGGGCGGAACGAGCAGTACTTC. This yields the protein CASSYDRGRNEQYF.